This paragraph covers one T cell receptor (beta chain) sequence. The antigen remains undetermined. These data come from a study of graft-versus-host responses after intestinal transplantation. This table comes from immunoSEQ multiplex PCR, and its TCRdb copy is limited to in-frame clones, with some not included. Among tens of thousands of clones listed, approximately 89% were seen once. The CDR3 loop spans 16 amino acids. The ends were cut back, 6 bases at V and 0 bases at J, with 18 bases in the middle. Germline CDR1 is MDHEN and CDR2 is SYDVKM. Study-wide findings and caveats: Peak circulating GvH clone levels tracked with early post-transplant HvG declines. GvH clones surfaced in recipient marrow, some emerging earlier in ileum or blood. The study found high graft-versus-host to host-versus-graft clonal ratios in allografts of patients with graft-donor T cell macrochimerism.

This sample comprised unstimulated CD4+ T cells sorted from spleen or lymph node cells, obtained before transplant. The sequence came from a human donor who was the organ donor for an intestinal transplant. V and J are TRBV28 and TRBJ2-7, with a tentative D call TRBD1 (6 bases). The CDR3 protein is CASSPVSRGNSYEQYF. DNA for the CDR3: TGTGCCAGCAGCCCAGTCTCGAGGGGGAACTCCTACGAGCAGTACTTC.